Included here is one T cell receptor (delta chain) sequence, with context. This clone is large (0.1 to 1%). What antigen it recognizes has not been identified. Base qualities are not recorded, but no much larger clone differs from it by a single base. The same CDR3 can be traced to other DNA sequences in this sample. This entry comes from a study of gamma-delta chains in newborns, infants, children (dated by TCRdb to about 2019). The study in broad terms: According to the title of the study, polyclonal expansion of innate gammadelta T cells immediately after birth is driven by microbial exposure. How innate gammadelta T cell populations in human newborns were shaped by microbial exposure immediately after birth was investigated in the study.

The sequencing machine was an Illumina MiSeq. TCRdb reprocessed the public reads with the caller CATT; rows with the same DNA were merged afterwards. Here the sample has more than 6,000 delta-chain clones; less than 2.5% occur a single time. The ten most abundant clones make up approximately 13% of the sample. V ends up 1 base short and J 0 bases short, with an unmatched junction base count of 0. Its CDR3 holds 16 amino acids, cysteine through phenylalanine. Of the read, only the CDR3 DNA is kept; its 48 bases are in frame from base 1. CDR1 and CDR2, looked up from the germline V gene, are GEAIGNYY and EKD.

The sequence links TRDV2 to TRDJ2; 11 nucleotides in the junction match TRDD3. This TCR was sampled from a child who was a newborn, infant or young child, either healthy, febrile or measles-vaccinated (not recorded which). The material sequenced was blood. Here the CDR3 is given as CACDTLGDTLTAQLFF. The sequenced DNA is TGTGCCTGTGACACACTGGGGGATACTTTGACAGCACAACTCTTCTTT.